This T cell receptor beta chain was captured in a study of T cell responses to AZD1222 COVID-19 vaccine (dated by TCRdb to about 2021). Background for the entire study: Because spike-specific TCR depth and breadth did not differ between the two schedules, AZD1222 recipients who got a second dose at roughly 4 weeks were pooled with those who got a second dose at roughly 12 weeks. TCR sequencing covered 233 trial participants: 200 to 220 given two doses of AZD1222 and 26 given two doses of MenACWY control vaccine. Trial participants were enrolled by age into 18-55, 56-69 and 70-plus year subgroups, with 148, 28 and 57 TCR-sequenced participants respectively. Study-level results and caveats: Conclusions about previously exposed vaccinees are limited because only six or seven AZD1222 recipients were SARS-CoV-2 seropositive at baseline. In the small 56-69-year group, the increase in depth fell short of significance, most likely because of low power. Participants were mostly white British, with more females than males. The authors suggested clonal diversity may have been underestimated. Epitopes outside the regions mutated in the B.1.351 and B.1.1.7 variants were reportedly recognized by nearly half of the unique spike-specific TCRs. Because no day 14 peak-response samples were available, repertoires were characterized only after the peak T cell response. Spike-specific TCR breadth and depth rose significantly after two AZD1222 doses compared with day 0 and with MenACWY recipients. The whole spike protein was spanned by vaccine-associated CD4 TCRs, and dominant responses were seen in regions 160-218 and 743-854.

The CDR3 measures 15 amino acids from cysteine to phenylalanine. The kept DNA is CDR3 alone, 45 bases in frame from the first base. The germline V gene sets CDR1 to MDHEN and CDR2 to SYDVKM. V lost 6 bases and J lost 4 bases, and the count of bases not matched to a germline gene is 11. In the case of this clone: Its recognized antigen is unknown. No per-base quality is available; no much larger clone lies one base away.

The CDR3 regions of human TCRbeta chains were analyzed by immunosequencing. The source study handled its data this way. Repertoire TCRs were matched against a reference library of SARS-CoV-2-specific TCRs generated with the MIRA antigen-specificity platform. Breadth was defined as the fraction of unique TCRs that were SARS-CoV-2-associated, and depth was defined as the fraction of total T cells that were SARS-CoV-2-associated. Using the MIRA data, each spike-specific TCR was mapped to the spike region that the TCR reacts to and placed in a CD4 or CD8 class. Log10-transformed breadth and depth values were compared by one-way ANOVA with Sidak's multiple comparisons tests. The table comes from immuneACCESS by way of TCRdb, which keeps in-frame sequences with V and J called. Part of the clones is missing from these tables; in studies checked, under half for an unresolved V gene and the rest for unknown reasons. V, J and clone size are those of that table, while D and trimming were read from the DNA. The sample table contains about 150,000 clones; only one count was recorded for about nine tenths of them. The ten largest account for 5% to 5.5% of the sample.

The label giving this sample's time point can be read as: baseline before first vaccination. Samples from vaccinated people were obtained from the UK trials COV001 and COV002, which included a single-blind randomized controlled phase 2/3 trial of AZD1222 (ChAdOx1 nCoV-19) in healthy adults. For TCRbeta chain sequencing, PBMC samples were collected from trial participants at day 0 and at day 28 after the second dose. The origin of this receptor is an adult in good health. Here the sequenced sample was peripheral blood, taken on day 0 of AZD1222 vaccination. The chain is assembled from TRBV28 and TRBJ1-2, with 7 bases aligning to TRBD1. The DNA sequence is TGTGCCAGCAGGCTAGGGGGCGGACCCCCCTATGGCTACACCTTC. The encoded protein is CASRLGGGPPYGYTF.